This record concerns one T cell receptor beta chain sequence. It has no known antigen specificity. Base qualities are not provided; no much larger clone lies one nucleotide away. The data were taken from a study of immune evolution from preneoplasia to lung adenocarcinoma (dated by TCRdb to about 2021). As for the study more broadly: No AAH lesions showed HLA loss of heterozygosity, compared with 6% to 8% of AIS, 15% of MIA and around a third of ADC lesions. The study combined immune gene expression, TCR sequencing and multiplex immunofluorescence to profile immune contexture across lung adenocarcinoma precursors and invasive adenocarcinoma. Resected precursor lesions (AAH, AIS, MIA) and invasive adenocarcinomas were compared against paired morphologically normal lung tissue. The sample size depended on which specimens were available, not on a prior power calculation. The immune data were combined with whole exome sequencing and methylation data from the same cohort of nodules. The overall cohort was made up of over 40 patients with pulmonary nodules who had surgical resection. TCR sequencing data came from about 52 patients. According to the study, roughly 100 samples were used for TCR sequencing. POLYSOLVER was used to infer class I HLA alleles from exome data, and LOHHLA was used to detect allele-specific HLA loss. Here is what the overall study found, with its caveats: The findings rested on association rather than direct causation, and larger cohorts with long-term follow-up and longitudinal biopsies were considered necessary. Normal lung had the highest top T cell clone frequencies, which appeared to decline progressively from AAH through AIS, MIA and invasive adenocarcinoma. Clonality was highest in normal lung, while later-stage lesions appeared to show lower clonality but higher T cell density and diversity. Because all patients came from Japan and China, whether the findings apply to Western populations was uncertain. The highest T cell clonality was observed in KRAS-mutant nodules compared with EGFR-mutant or double wild-type lesions.

The CDR3 goes from the cysteine to the phenylalanine over 16 residues. Solely the CDR3 DNA is kept, with 48 bases framed from the first base. The germline V gene (reference sequence) supplies CDR1 SEHNR and CDR2 FQNEAQ. For this chain, trimming is 3 bases at the V end and 8 bases at the J end, and the number of junction bases without a gene match is 9. TCR beta CDR3 regions were sequenced from DNA using the immunoSEQ hsTCRbeta Kit. In the authors' own workflow: TCR sequencing data were analysed with the ImmunoSEQ Analyzer. T cell clonality was defined as 1 minus Pielou's evenness, calculated on productive rearrangements. To measure T cell diversity, the inverse Simpson index was applied to productive templates. T cell density was TCR beta template counts normalized to usable DNA, estimated by amplifying and sequencing housekeeping genes. Two-sided Kruskal-Wallis tests were used to compare TCR metrics across histologic stages. TCRdb provides this immuneACCESS table in a form limited to in-frame rearrangements. Some clones are lacking; in checked studies, under half of them reflect an unresolved V gene, and why the rest are absent is not known. V, J and clone size were drawn from that table, and D and trimming were deduced from the DNA. This sample comprises approximately 17,000 clones, about 88% of them detected only once. The ten largest clones take up 2.5% to 3% of the sample.

Between about 2013 and 2017, the patients underwent resection in either Japan or China. Two lung cancer pathologists independently reviewed H&E slides to confirm the histologic diagnosis of every case. For nucleic acid extraction, premalignant or tumor cells were enriched by macro-dissection following pathologic assessment. DNA was isolated from FFPE tissue using the AllPrep DNA/RNA FFPE Kit. The clonotype originates from a person between 65 and 80 years old with invasive lung adenocarcinoma. The sample was FFPE invasive lung adenocarcinoma tissue. The sample's cell subset or site label is to be understood as: frankly invasive lung adenocarcinoma (ADC). The chain joins TRBV7-9 to TRBJ1-4, and 10 junction bases match TRBD1. CDR3 reads: CASSLSDRGQREKLFF. The bases read TGTGCCAGCAGCTTGTCCGACAGGGGGCAGCGCGAAAAACTGTTTTTT.